This entry lists 25 T cell receptor beta chains sequenced from one sample in a study of T-cell memory formation after mild COVID-19 (dated by TCRdb to the early 2020s). The library was built by means of 5' RACE. Instrument on record: Illumina NovaSeq 6000. Using fastp at Q25 and MiXCR, TCRdb reprocessed the public reads and kept productive beta chains. Rows with a matching CDR3 protein are joined into one entry that keeps the most common DNA and genes. This sample holds fewer than 300,000 distinct CDR3 sequences; 16% were observed only once. Together, the top ten hold more than 20% of the sample. The specimen was PBMCs or a T cell subset sorted from them (not recorded which). The receptors were sampled from a man between 18 and 35 years old who had mild COVID-19 (a few samples of this study predate the infection). The sample titles of this study are shuffled in the database, so cell type and time point are left out; the donor was told from shared clones.

The sample holds a few counts of this clonotype. The chain links TRBV4-3 to TRBJ1-6; D gene ambiguous. The CDR3 is 17 amino acids. Trimming removed 0 bases from V and 0 bases from J, with 9 bases in between. Germline loops: CDR1 LGHNA, CDR2 YSLEER. CDR3 sequence: CASSQDRVSSYNSPLHF. CDR3 DNA: TGCGCCAGCAGCCAAGATAGAGTGAGCTCCTATAATTCACCCCTCCACTTT.

The table lists this clonotype with a few counts. The chain uses TRBV19 and TRBJ1-1; tentative D call: TRBD1 (6 bases). The V end was cut by 4 bases, the J end by 4 bases, with 10 bases between. The germline V gene encodes CDR1 LNHDA and CDR2 SQIVND (reference sequence). This CDR3 contains 13 residues. CDR3 DNA: TGTGCCAGTAGTAATAGAGGGGGCACTGAAGCTTTCTTT. As protein: CASSNRGGTEAFF.

This chain uses TRBV10-3 with TRBJ2-7; 7 bases agree with TRBD1. The CDR3 loop spans 13 amino acids. The germline CDR1 and CDR2 sequences are ENHRY and SYGVKD. With 4 bases clipped from V and 2 bases from J, the junction kept 2 bases outside the gene matches. The CDR3 nucleotides are TGTGCCATCAGTGTCGGACAGGCCTACGAGCAGTACGTC. This codes for CAISVGQAYEQYV.

This clonotype came up many times. V usage is TRBV30 and J usage is TRBJ2-2; D is perhaps TRBD1 (6 bases). The CDR3 extends over 13 amino acids. Per the germline V gene, CDR1 is GTSNPN and CDR2 is SVGIG (reference sequence). V lost 7 bases and J 1 base, leaving 10 bases between the germline ends. The chain's CDR3 is CASPTGNTGELFF. CDR3 sequence (DNA): TGTGCCTCCCCGACAGGGAACACCGGGGAGCTGTTTTTT.

The V call is TRBV7-2, the J call TRBJ1-6, with D uncertain. Trimming removed 4 bases from V and 4 bases from J, with 8 bases in between. CDR3 size: 14 residues. Germline assignment: CDR1 SGHTA and CDR2 FQGNSA. In nucleotides, the CDR3 is TGTGCCAGCAGCTCGGGATTTTATAATTCACCCCTCCACTTT. Translation gives CASSSGFYNSPLHF.

This clonotype was seen a few times. The chain carries TRBV20-1 and TRBJ1-1; D unresolved. The germline gives CDR1 DFQATT, CDR2 SNEGSKA (reference sequence). The V and J ends lost 5 bases and 2 bases respectively, with 6 bases between them. This CDR3 region has 11 residues. CDR3 amino acids: CSAYRNTEAFF. CDR3 nucleotide sequence: TGCAGTGCTTACAGAAACACTGAAGCTTTCTTT.

This clonotype appeared a few times. The chain has TRBV4-2 and TRBJ1-4; TRBD1 might be the D (5 bases). There are 14 residues in the CDR3. V was shortened by 1 base and J by 6 bases, with 9 bases between the two germline ends. The V gene's germline CDR1 is LGHNA and CDR2 YNFKEQ. CDR3 region: CASSQGGGYEKLFF. CDR3 nucleotide sequence: TGTGCCAGCAGCCAAGGGGGCGGGTATGAAAAACTGTTTTTT.

This chain uses TRBV7-2 with TRBJ1-1, with 9 nucleotides matching TRBD1. The J segment lost 3 bases and the V segment lost 1 base, leaving 12 bases of the junction unmatched. This CDR3 is 18 amino acids long. CDR1 and CDR2 from the germline V gene are SGHTA and FQGNSA. For the CDR3, the DNA is TGTGCCAGCAGCTTAGACCAATTAGGGACAGGGTTGGACACTGAAGCTTTCTTT. Protein: CASSLDQLGTGLDTEAFF.

This clonotype came up a few times. The V call is TRBV4-2, the J call TRBJ1-2, with 8 bases identical to TRBD1. This CDR3 is 15 amino acids long. J was trimmed by 3 bases and V by 0 bases; bases with no gene match: 3. CDR1 and CDR2 (germline): LGHNA, YNFKEQ. The CDR3: CASSQDADRDYGYTF. The DNA for the CDR3 is TGTGCCAGCAGCCAAGATGCGGACAGGGACTATGGCTACACCTTC.

Ten or more counts support this clonotype. The chain carries TRBV5-1 and TRBJ2-1; possibly TRBD2 for D (10 bases). Deletions cut 4 bases from V and 7 bases from J, with 18 bases between. CDR3 length: 15 residues. Per germline, CDR1 SGHRS and CDR2 YFSETQ. The CDR3 loop is CASSQRGGTGNEQFF. DNA of the CDR3: TGCGCCAGCAGCCAGCGGGGGGGGACAGGGAATGAGCAGTTCTTC. Drawing the rest from reference TRBV5-1 and TRBJ2-1, the complete variable domain is KAGVTQTPRYLIKTRGQQVTLSCSPISGHRSVSWYQQTPGQGLQFLFEYFSETQRNKGNFPGRFSGRQFSNSRSEMNVSTLELGDSALYLCASSQRGGTGNEQFFGPGTRLTVL.

The V call is TRBV9, the J call TRBJ1-6, with a possible D match to TRBD1 (5 bases). The CDR3 contains 17 residues. Trimming took 0 bases from V and 8 from J, leaving 18 bases between them. Germline V CDR1 and CDR2: SGDLS, YYNGEE. CDR3 bases: TGTGCCAGCAGCGTAGCGGCAGGGCGATCGGGTCATTCACCCCTCCACTTT. Its protein is CASSVAAGRSGHSPLHF.

The chain employs TRBV12-3 or TRBV12-4 and TRBJ2-5; 7 nucleotides align to TRBD1. Trimming cost V 6 bases and J 5 bases; bases outside gene matches: 6. The CDR3 spans 13 residues. The CDR3 DNA follows: TGTGCCAGCAGAAGACAGGGCGCCGAGACCCAGTACTTC. Protein product: CASRRQGAETQYF.

This clonotype was seen only a few times. This chain connects TRBV7-9 to TRBJ2-1, with 12 bases fitting TRBD2. Germline-derived CDR1 and CDR2 are SEHNR and FQNEAQ (reference sequence). The CDR3 runs 18 residues. The V segment lost 5 bases and the J segment 0 bases; nucleotides outside the gene matches: 8. The CDR3 here is CASSHGLAGGSSYNEQFF. The CDR3 DNA follows: TGTGCCAGCAGCCACGGGCTAGCGGGGGGGAGCTCCTACAATGAGCAGTTCTTC.

The chain carries TRBV2 and TRBJ2-5, with D unresolved. The CDR3 spans 14 residues. The germline CDR1 and CDR2 sequences are SNHLY and FYNNEI. V was clipped by 4 bases and J by 6 bases, with 15 bases between them. The CDR3: CASSGQTQSQTQYF. The DNA for the CDR3 is TGTGCCAGCAGTGGCCAGACTCAGTCCCAGACCCAGTACTTC.

The table lists this clonotype with a few counts. This chain connects TRBV11-2 to TRBJ1-1, with 7 bases aligning to TRBD1. The CDR3 length is 13 residues. Looked up from germline, CDR1 is SGHAT and CDR2 is FQNNGV. V was clipped by 9 bases and J by 3 bases; unmatched bases: 7. The CDR3 DNA reads TGTGCCAGTACTCGCGGGACAGACACTGAAGCTTTCTTT. The encoded protein is CASTRGTDTEAFF.

This clonotype occurred a few times. The chain has TRBV5-1 and TRBJ2-7; no firm D call. The CDR3 contains 13 residues. Looked up from germline, CDR1 is SGHRS and CDR2 is YFSETQ. V lost 0 bases and J lost 8, with 12 bases in between. The DNA of the CDR3 is TGCGCCAGCAGCTTGGCCGCGAGGTCTCAGCAGTACTTC. Translating gives CASSLAARSQQYF.

The genes are TRBV6-6 and TRBJ2-3, with a weak D call TRBD2 (7 bases). CDR1 is MNHNY and CDR2 is SVGAGI in the germline V gene (reference sequence). This CDR3 region has 17 residues. V was cut by 2 bases and J by 0 bases, with 15 bases left in between. This chain's CDR3 is CASSYPREGGSTDTQYF. CDR3 coding DNA: TGTGCCAGCAGTTACCCCCGAGAGGGGGGGAGCACAGATACGCAGTATTTT.

This chain links TRBV5-1 with TRBJ2-3; D is unresolved. CDR3 length: 12 residues. Germline lookup yields CDR1 SGHRS and CDR2 YFSETQ. Trimming left V 0 bases short and J 5 bases short, with 4 bases between. The CDR3 spells CASSLGIDTQYF. The CDR3 nucleotides read TGCGCCAGCAGCTTGGGGATAGATACGCAGTATTTT.

This clonotype was recorded many times. This chain joins TRBV20-1 and TRBJ1-2; 7 bases line up with TRBD1. CDR1 is DFQATT and CDR2 is SNEGSKA in the germline V gene (reference sequence). After removal of 5 bases from V and 0 bases from J, the junction contained 9 bases not matched to a gene. The CDR3 length is 15 residues. The CDR3 loop reads CSAQEDGTANYGYTF. The CDR3 DNA sequence: TGCAGTGCTCAAGAGGATGGGACAGCTAACTATGGCTACACCTTC.

This clonotype has more than one count but fewer than ten. The chain couples TRBV29-1 to TRBJ2-3, with unresolved D. This CDR3 is built from 12 residues. V dropped 3 bases and J dropped 4 bases, with 8 bases sitting between them. Looked up from germline, CDR1 is SQVTM and CDR2 is ANQGSEA. The CDR3 DNA reads as TGCAGCGTTGATCCCAACTCAGATACGCAGTATTTT. Protein product: CSVDPNSDTQYF.

Only a few counts were recorded for this clonotype. V and J are TRBV4-3 and TRBJ2-7; 11 bases fit TRBD1. Germline V gene lookup returns CDR1 LGHNA and CDR2 YSLEER. The CDR3 spans 16 residues. J gave up 4 bases and V 4 bases, and 9 bases lay outside the gene matches. CDR3 protein: CASSLHRDRGSYEQYF. For the CDR3, the DNA is TGCGCCAGCAGCCTCCACCGGGACAGGGGGAGTTACGAGCAGTACTTC.

The chain links TRBV7-2 to TRBJ2-3; possibly TRBD2 for D (5 bases). Trimming pared 6 bases from V and 4 bases from J, leaving 20 bases between. The CDR3 has 16 residues. Germline V gene data show CDR1 as SGHTA and CDR2 as FQGNSA. The CDR3 DNA sequence: TGTGCCAGCAGTCGGGCCGGGGTCTCTAGGGCAGATACGCAGTATTTT. Its translation is CASSRAGVSRADTQYF.

A few counts support this clonotype. This chain links TRBV4-3 with TRBJ2-7; TRBD1 agrees at 9 bases. This CDR3 has 14 residues. Germline V gene data show CDR1 as LGHNA and CDR2 as YSLEER. V shed 4 bases and J 7 bases; nucleotides not matched to a gene: 8. The CDR3 protein is CASSRPGQGEEQYF. The CDR3 DNA reads as TGCGCCAGCAGCCGCCCGGGACAGGGCGAAGAGCAGTACTTC.

This clonotype was counted between two and nine times. The chain carries TRBV7-2 and TRBJ2-1; 11 bases match TRBD2. Germline CDR1 SGHTA, CDR2 FQGNSA. The CDR3 totals 18 residues. The V segment lost 6 bases and the J segment 4 bases; nucleotides outside the gene matches: 14. In DNA form, the CDR3 reads TGTGCCAGCAGTCCTAGAGGGTTAGCGGGGGGGTTTTACAATGAGCAGTTCTTC. Its protein is CASSPRGLAGGFYNEQFF. The whole variable domain, remainder taken from reference TRBV7-2 and TRBJ2-1, is GAGVSQSPSNKVTEKGKDVELRCDPISGHTALYWYRQSLGQGLEFLIYFQGNSAPDKSGLPSDRFSAERTGGSVSTLTIQRTQQEDSAVYLCASSPRGLAGGFYNEQFFGPGTRLTVL.

This chain links TRBV6-2 or TRBV6-3 with TRBJ2-7, with D perhaps TRBD2 (5 bases). There are 15 residues in the CDR3. Trimming took off 8 bases at V and 3 bases at J, with 20 bases between the two ends. Per the germline V gene, CDR1 is MNHEY and CDR2 is SVGEGT. CDR3 DNA: TGTGCCAGCCGGCGCCGTGCGGAACGGGGCTACGAGCAGTACGTC. Amino acids: CASRRRAERGYEQYV.